The 8 T cell receptor beta chains below were found in one sample sequenced in a study of shared clonotypes between healthy human individuals. Here immunoSEQ multiplex PCR was the method, and the copy in TCRdb shows in-frame clones only, minus some. The table has some 2,500,000 clones, over 85% seen once. The material sequenced was naive CD4+ T cells from PBMCs. Subset reported: CD45RA+ positively selected. These receptors originate from a man between 18 and 29 years old in good health. Some clones in this sample may be carry-over from other donors' samples.

The gene calls are TRBV6-5 and TRBJ2-7; D might be TRBD1 or TRBD2, each matching 5 bases. V gave up 7 bases and J gave up 2 bases, with 12 bases separating them. The length of the CDR3 is 13 residues. Germline-derived CDR1 and CDR2 are MNHEY and SVGAGI. The CDR3 nucleotides are TGTGCCAGCAAACCAACGGGGCCCTACGAGCAGTACTTC. It yields the protein CASKPTGPYEQYF.

CDR3 in DNA: TGCGCCAGCAGCTCAAGGAGACAGGGGGTTCTTAGCGGGACGATTGCATCCTACGAGCAGTACTTC. Its translation is CASSSRRQGVLSGTIASYEQYF. The gene calls are TRBV5-1 and TRBJ2-7, with a tentative D call TRBD1 (9 bases). Germline-derived CDR1 and CDR2 are SGHRS and YFSETQ. The V end lost 3 bases, the J end lost 1 base, and 35 bases lay between the germline ends. CDR3 length equals 22 residues.

The rearrangement joins TRBV7-8 to TRBJ2-7, with TRBD1 identical over 9 bases. The CDR3 extends over 14 amino acids. Germline V gene lookup returns CDR1 SGHVS and CDR2 FQNEAQ. Germline trimming cut 4 bases from V and 1 base from J; bases unmatched to any gene: 2. The CDR3 region is CASSSDRGSYEQYF. The CDR3 DNA reads TGTGCCAGCAGCTCGGACAGGGGTTCCTACGAGCAGTACTTC.

The rearrangement links TRBV6-6 to TRBJ2-2; D might be TRBD1 (5 bases). The CDR3 extends over 14 amino acids. Germline V CDR1 and CDR2: MNHNY, SVGAGI (reference sequence). Trimming took 6 bases from V and 1 from J, leaving 9 bases between them. The CDR3, as DNA: TGTGCCAGCAGCCTTACAGGGAACACCGGGGAGCTGTTTTTT. It is translated as CASSLTGNTGELFF.

The chain is built from TRBV9 and TRBJ2-5, with a tentative D call TRBD1 (6 bases). V lost 4 bases and J 1 base, leaving 11 bases between the germline ends. The V gene's germline CDR1 is SGDLS and CDR2 YYNGEE. There are 14 residues in the CDR3. The DNA for the CDR3 is TGTGCCAGCAGCTCCAGGACAGTCCAAGAGACCCAGTACTTC. Translated: CASSSRTVQETQYF.

The chain recombines TRBV21-1 with TRBJ2-7; the table's D call, TRBD1, has no DNA check behind it. TRBV21-1 is noted as a pseudogene. The CDR3 sequence is 16 residues long. CDR3 region: CASSQRPGTVLYEQYF. CDR3 DNA: TGTGCCAGCAGCCAACGACCCGGGACAGTTCTGTACGAGCAGTACTTC.

The chain joins TRBV5-1 to TRBJ2-5; D gene ambiguous. The CDR3 runs to 14 residues. The V end was cut by 0 bases, the J end by 5 bases, with 11 bases between. Germline CDR1 SGHRS, CDR2 YFSETQ. CDR3 region: CASSLGVVAETQYF. In DNA form, the CDR3 reads TGCGCCAGCAGCTTGGGAGTGGTTGCCGAGACCCAGTACTTC.

This chain joins TRBV16 and TRBJ2-5; D not resolved. CDR1 is KGHSY and CDR2 is FQNENV in the germline V gene. CDR3 size: 12 residues. Trimming took 3 bases from V and 0 from J, leaving 2 bases between them. CDR3 sequence: CASSQDQETQYF. CDR3 nucleotide sequence: TGTGCCAGCAGCCAGGACCAAGAGACCCAGTACTTC.